This T cell receptor (beta chain) is from a study of CD8+ T cells in alopecia areata. Treatment here: oral pan-JAK inhibitor, 5-10 mg twice daily. Concerning this clone itself: Its antigen remains unidentified. A junction end diverges from the germline sequence, so it may reflect a read error.

Regarding the study as a whole: Clonality was higher in lesional than normal scalp, especially in alopecia totalis/universalis. Besides other cells, scalp samples also yield sequences of resident alphabeta T cells from normal skin. Scalp clonality, along with expanded CD8+ clones among the top 100, was significantly decreased by tofacitinib.

Germline V gene sequence: CDR1 SSHAT, CDR2 FNYEAQ (reference sequence). CDR3 length equals 16 residues. Sequencing relied on a cDNA template that was reverse transcribed from extracted RNA. Clones were sequenced by immunoSEQ multiplex PCR, and TCRdb holds only the in-frame ones, with some missing. The profile shows fewer than 110,000 clones, around 60% of them singletons. This sequence was found in a human donor with alopecia areata. The source was CD8+ T cells sorted from blood, collected at week 56, from a patient treated with tofacitinib. The chain uses TRBV7-7 and TRBJ2-1; tentatively, D is TRBD2 (6 bases). The CDR3 sequence: CASSFGLSSSYNEQFF. The CDR3 nucleotides read TGTGCTAGCAGCTTTGGACTATCAAGCTCCTACAATGAGCAGTTCTTC.